A selection of T cell receptor beta chains follows, all from one sample in a study of control samples from healthy donors and cancer patients. Measured with immunoSEQ multiplex PCR; TCRdb has only the in-frame clones, and not every one. The table has about 160,000 clones, about 94% seen once. Specimen: PBMCs. These receptors all stem from a man in his sixties with colorectal cancer. The CDR3 runs from the conserved cysteine through the conserved F or W. Each record gives: clone size, J gene, V gene, CDR3 protein. Clone size is stated in some rows and not others, as once, few, many or a class when expanded.

- TRBJ2-7 TRBV11-2 CASSLDVYEQYF
- TRBJ2-1 TRBV5-1 CASSLGLAGENEQFF
- TRBJ2-5 TRBV5-1 CASSLDQGRAQETQYF
- TRBJ1-3 TRBV5-1 CASSLEVGNTIYF
- TRBJ2-4 TRBV6-5 CASSNSGGGIQYF
- TRBJ2-3 TRBV18 CASSFGAVNTQYF
- TRBJ2-5 TRBV5-1 CASSPGREGETQYF
once TRBJ1-1 TRBV6-2/TRBV6-3 CASSYLTENTEAFF
few TRBJ2-2 TRBV19 CASSVGYIAGELFF
- TRBJ1-1 TRBV23-1 CASTLDGGGRRSSTEAFF
- TRBJ2-1 TRBV7-2 CASSIGTSAGNEQFF
- TRBJ2-3 TRBV10-3 CAISGGSDTQYF
- TRBJ2-1 TRBV5-6 CASSLRDEQFF
- TRBJ1-6 TRBV30 CAWQRSGNSPLHF
- TRBJ2-6 TRBV11-2 CASSLDRTGGFSGANVLTF
- TRBJ1-2 TRBV21-1 CASSKAVRGLSGYTF
- TRBJ1-2 TRBV10-3 CASIGDRGDYGYTF
- TRBJ1-2 TRBV6-1 CASTPTTYGYTF
- TRBJ2-1 TRBV2 CASNAGGLNEQFF
- TRBJ1-4 TRBV6-2/TRBV6-3 CASSYSTGRGEKLFF
- TRBJ2-2 TRBV5-8 CASSHRGRNTGELFF
- TRBJ2-1 TRBV6-5 CASSWGANEQFF
- TRBJ1-3 TRBV10-3 CAIRGGNTIYF
- TRBJ2-3 TRBV7-2 CASSLDPTGGGSTDTQYF
- TRBJ1-5 TRBV3-1/TRBV3-2 CASSQGGNNQPQHF
- TRBJ1-1 TRBV7-9 CASTPKEGASVTEAFF
- TRBJ2-1 TRBV6-2/TRBV6-3 CASSYRQGTSYNEQFF
- TRBJ1-1 TRBV21-1 CASSKDNRVIEGNTEAFF
- TRBJ2-7 TRBV11-3 CASSLAAGSYEQYF
- TRBJ1-2 TRBV4-3 CASSQGLNYGYTF
- TRBJ2-5 TRBV7-2 CASSPGGRQGTQYF
- TRBJ1-3 TRBV19 CASSSLAGSGNTIYF
- TRBJ1-1 TRBV27 CASSLFWGTNTEAFF
- TRBJ2-7 TRBV7-9 CASSLRGIKSYEQYF
- TRBJ2-5 TRBV4-2 CASSQDRHQETQYF
- TRBJ1-2 TRBV3-1/TRBV3-2 CASSQQGAYGYTF
- TRBJ1-1 TRBV3-1/TRBV3-2 CASSAGRTEAFF
- TRBJ2-6 TRBV30 CAWSVSVGANVLTF
- TRBJ2-2 TRBV6-5 CASSYSGITGELFF
- TRBJ1-2 TRBV29-1 CSVEAPPGQGAKGVYGYTF
- TRBJ2-2 TRBV21-1 CASSKTSGRGKKAGELFF
- TRBJ2-3 TRBV4-1 CASSLSGTTSTDTQYF
- TRBJ1-1 TRBV12-3/TRBV12-4 CASSKTQGVALF
- TRBJ1-5 TRBV18 CASSPMGGNQPQHF
- TRBJ2-3 TRBV5-1 CASSPGTSPDTQYF
- TRBJ2-5 TRBV6-4 CASTSREEETQYF
once TRBJ1-1 TRBV18 CASLRGDTEAFF
few TRBJ1-1 TRBV19 CASSIEGRGTFF
- TRBJ1-1 TRBV6-2/TRBV6-3 CASSLLADTEAFF
- TRBJ2-5 TRBV4-1 CASSQELQPYQETQYF